The 25 T cell receptor beta chains listed next were all sequenced from one sample in a study of T cell responses to AZD1222 COVID-19 vaccine. Method: immunoSEQ multiplex PCR; TCRdb's copy keeps in-frame clones and lacks some. Seen here are 50,000 or so clones, 70% to 90% observed once, and the top ten hold about 5.2%. The specimen comprised peripheral blood, sampled 28 days after the second AZD1222 dose. The receptors come from an adult who received the AZD1222 COVID-19 vaccine.

V usage is TRBV4-3 and J usage is TRBJ2-1; 8 nucleotides match TRBD2. Germline V lookup: CDR1 LGHNA, CDR2 YSLEER. The V segment lost 4 bases and the J segment 5 bases; nucleotides outside the gene matches: 1. CDR3 size: 13 residues. DNA for the CDR3: TGCGCCAGCAGCCCGGGACTAGACAATGAGCAGTTCTTC. This sequence encodes CASSPGLDNEQFF.

This chain uses TRBV10-3 with TRBJ1-6; D gene ambiguous. Germline assignment: CDR1 ENHRY and CDR2 SYGVKD. CDR3 length: 13 amino acids. The V end lost 0 bases, the J end lost 10 bases, and 7 bases lay between the germline ends. The CDR3 region has the DNA TGTGCCATCAGTGAGTCGGAGAGATCACCCCTCCACTTT. This encodes CAISESERSPLHF.

The chain couples TRBV6-2 or TRBV6-3 to TRBJ1-5; TRBD1 agrees at 9 bases. Trimming removed 5 bases from V and 3 bases from J; junction bases left unmatched: 8. The CDR3 is made up of 16 amino acids. Germline loops: CDR1 MNHEY, CDR2 SVGEGT. Written as DNA, the CDR3 is TGTGCCAGCAGTGTCCCCGGGACAGGGCTCAATCAGCCCCAGCATTTT. This encodes CASSVPGTGLNQPQHF.

CDR3 bases: TGTGCCAGCAGCTACTGGGCCGGCGGTCCTATTGGCTACACCTTC. Translating gives CASSYWAGGPIGYTF. The rearrangement joins TRBV5-8 to TRBJ1-2, with unresolved D. Germline CDR1 is SGHTS and CDR2 is YDEGEE. The germline V and J ends were trimmed by 3 bases and 7 bases, with 19 bases remaining between them. The CDR3 has 15 residues.

This clone was seen once. This chain links TRBV29-1 with TRBJ1-5; D is ambiguous. Germline CDR1 and CDR2: SQVTM and ANQGSEA. This CDR3 is 14 amino acids long. V shed 4 bases and J shed 0 bases, with 10 bases lying between them. The chain's CDR3 is CSVVYSDSNQPQHF. The CDR3, as DNA: TGCAGCGTTGTGTATAGCGATAGCAATCAGCCCCAGCATTTT.

The V call is TRBV29-1, the J call TRBJ2-2; D is uncertain. V lost 3 bases to trimming and J lost 6 bases, with 8 bases between them. This CDR3 spans 12 amino acids. Per the germline V gene, CDR1 is SQVTM and CDR2 is ANQGSEA. CDR3 sequence: CSVDKNPGELFF. CDR3 nucleotide sequence: TGCAGCGTTGATAAAAATCCCGGGGAGCTGTTTTTT.

The V and J genes are TRBV6-4 and TRBJ2-3; D call uncertain. The germline gives CDR1 MRHNA, CDR2 SNTAGT. V gave up 8 bases and J gave up 0 bases, with 15 bases separating them. This CDR3 region has 15 residues. CDR3 coding DNA: TGTGCCAGCGGAAGAGGACGGTCTAGCACAGATACGCAGTATTTT. As protein: CASGRGRSSTDTQYF.

The chain couples TRBV6-2 or TRBV6-3 to TRBJ1-1; TRBD1 might be the D (5 bases). The CDR3 is 13 amino acids. CDR1 and CDR2 (germline): MNHEY, SVGEGT. V lost 6 bases and J lost 6, with 14 bases in between. The CDR3 DNA sequence: TGTGCCAGCAGCTATCCCGGGGGAGCTGAAGCTTTCTTT. Translating gives CASSYPGGAEAFF.

V is TRBV5-4 and J is TRBJ1-2, with D hard to call. The CDR3 spans 13 residues. Trimming pared 3 bases from V and 3 bases from J, leaving 9 bases between. In germline, CDR1 is SGHNT, CDR2 YYREEE (reference sequence). The CDR3 here is CASSYIDDYGYTF. In DNA form, the CDR3 reads TGTGCCAGCAGCTATATCGACGACTATGGCTACACCTTC. The entire variable domain, with the rest obtained from reference TRBV5-4 and TRBJ1-2, is as follows: ETGVTQSPTHLIKTRGQQVTLRCSSQSGHNTVSWYQQALGQGPQFIFQYYREEENGRGNFPPRFSGLQFPNYSSELNVNALELDDSALYLCASSYIDDYGYTFGSGTRLTVV.

CDR3 sequence: CASSFKSAVLKNEQYF. The DNA for the CDR3 is TGTGCCAGCAGCTTTAAATCTGCGGTCCTTAAAAACGAGCAGTACTTC. The chain recombines TRBV7-2 with TRBJ2-7, with D unresolved. The CDR3 runs 16 residues. V shed 3 bases and J shed 5 bases, with 20 bases lying between them. CDR1 SGHTA and CDR2 FQGNSA come from the germline V gene.

The chain has TRBV27 and TRBJ1-2; D unclear. Per the germline V gene, CDR1 is MNHEY and CDR2 is SMNVEV (reference sequence). The CDR3 is 16 residues long. Trimming left V 3 bases short and J 3 bases short, with 17 bases between. The CDR3 protein is CASSFHNSPKHYGYTF. CDR3 DNA: TGTGCCAGCAGTTTCCATAACTCCCCAAAGCACTATGGCTACACCTTC.

The rearrangement joins TRBV5-1 to TRBJ1-1, with D possibly matching TRBD1 (6 bases). V lost 3 bases, J lost 1 base, and 13 bases lay in between. Germline V gene lookup returns CDR1 SGHRS and CDR2 YFSETQ. CDR3 length equals 15 residues. The CDR3 nucleotides read TGCGCCAGCAGCTGGACAGAGGGCGCGAACACTGAAGCTTTCTTT. Encoded protein: CASSWTEGANTEAFF.

This clone was observed a few times. V and J are TRBV24-1 and TRBJ1-5, with unresolved D. V dropped 1 base and J dropped 4 bases, with 4 bases sitting between them. CDR1 and CDR2 (germline): KGHDR, SFDVKD. This CDR3 has 13 amino acids. The CDR3 coding sequence is TGTGCCACCAGTGATTTCGGGAATCAGCCCCAGCATTTT. Translating it yields CATSDFGNQPQHF.

V and J are TRBV6-4 and TRBJ1-3; TRBD1 might be the D (5 bases). Trimming cost V 8 bases and J 1 base, with 15 bases left between them. The CDR3 is 15 residues long. Per the germline V gene, CDR1 is MRHNA and CDR2 is SNTAGT. The CDR3 loop is CASRRRGPSGNTIYF. CDR3 DNA: TGTGCCAGCCGACGGCGGGGCCCGTCTGGAAACACCATATATTTT.

CDR3 amino acids: CASSPRKLEREEQYF. Here the CDR3 DNA reads TGTGCCAGCAGCCCACGAAAACTAGAGCGGGAGGAGCAGTACTTC. The V gene is TRBV5-6, the J gene TRBJ2-7; TRBD2 matches at 8 bases. The CDR3 has 15 amino acids. The germline gives CDR1 SGHDT, CDR2 YYEEEE. V lost 4 bases and J lost 7; bases outside the gene matches: 13.

The chain links TRBV28 to TRBJ2-7; TRBD2 is a possible D gene (5 bases). The V end was cut by 3 bases, the J end by 4 bases, with 13 bases between. Germline CDR1 reads MDHEN; CDR2 reads SYDVKM. The CDR3 spans 14 residues. The chain's CDR3 is CASSFLLGSYEQYF. In DNA form, the CDR3 reads TGTGCCAGCAGTTTCCTACTAGGGAGTTACGAGCAGTACTTC.

The J gene is TRBJ1-2, the V gene TRBV20-1; 8 positions agree with TRBD1. Germline CDR1 and CDR2: DFQATT and SNEGSKA (reference sequence). V shed 3 bases, J shed 4 bases, and the junction held 4 bases outside the gene matches. CDR3 size: 13 residues. The CDR3 DNA reads TGCAGTGCTAGTCAGGGGGCTGGCTATGGCTACACCTTC. Its translation: CSASQGAGYGYTF.

The chain joins TRBV2 to TRBJ2-3; TRBD2 might be the D (7 bases). Germline loops: CDR1 SNHLY, CDR2 FYNNEI. Trimming pared 8 bases from V and 5 bases from J, leaving 20 bases between. CDR3 length: 15 amino acids. CDR3 coding DNA: TGTGCCAGCGGGACGGGGGGCCGGGTGGTAGATACGCAGTATTTT. Protein product: CASGTGGRVVDTQYF.

The chain is built from TRBV5-8 and TRBJ2-7, with 7 bases fitting TRBD2. Trimming removed 5 bases from V and 2 bases from J; junction bases left unmatched: 1. CDR3 length: 12 residues. Germline V CDR1 and CDR2: SGHTS, YDEGEE. CDR3: CASSAGAYEQYF. DNA of the CDR3: TGTGCCAGCAGTGCGGGGGCCTACGAGCAGTACTTC.

This clone was seen a single time. The chain has TRBV10-1 and TRBJ1-3; D remains unclear. From germline, CDR1 is WNHNN and CDR2 SYGVQD (reference sequence). The V and J ends lost 3 bases and 0 bases respectively, with 9 bases between them. The length of the CDR3 is 15 residues. As DNA, the CDR3 is TGCGCCAGCAGTGAACTACTGCCCTCTGGAAACACCATATATTTT. Translation gives CASSELLPSGNTIYF.

V and J are TRBV12-3 or TRBV12-4 and TRBJ2-7, with TRBD1 matching 9 bases. This CDR3 has 13 amino acids. V gave up 5 bases and J gave up 7 bases; unmatched junction bases: 6. As DNA, the CDR3 is TGTGCCAGCAGTCCACAGGGGGCAGGGGAGCAGTACTTC. Protein: CASSPQGAGEQYF.

The genes are TRBV5-1 and TRBJ1-2; TRBD1 matches 9 bases. The germline gives CDR1 SGHRS, CDR2 YFSETQ. After removal of 3 bases from V and 4 bases from J, the junction contained 10 bases not matched to a gene. This CDR3 region has 16 residues. The DNA for the CDR3 is TGCGCCAGCAGCTCAGGGACAGGGAGTCCGGTCTATGGCTACACCTTC. Residues: CASSSGTGSPVYGYTF.

V gene TRBV18 combines with J gene TRBJ2-7; D call uncertain. The CDR3 extends over 15 amino acids. V dropped 2 bases and J dropped 1 base, with 12 bases sitting between them. Germline V gives CDR1 KGHSH, CDR2 LQKENI. CDR3 sequence reads: CASSPTTTKSYEQYF. The CDR3 DNA sequence: TGTGCCAGCTCACCAACAACAACCAAGTCCTACGAGCAGTACTTC.

J is TRBJ2-7 and V is TRBV6-5; TRBD1 might be the D (7 bases). Germline V CDR1 and CDR2: MNHEY, SVGAGI. The CDR3 consists of 13 residues. V was trimmed by 6 bases and J by 0 bases, leaving 9 bases between them. CDR3 DNA: TGTGCCAGCAGGCAGGGGGGCTCCTACGAGCAGTACTTC. It encodes CASRQGGSYEQYF.

This chain joins TRBV29-1 and TRBJ1-1; D is unresolved. V lost 3 bases to trimming and J lost 1 base, with 6 bases between them. This CDR3 comprises 12 residues. Per germline, CDR1 SQVTM and CDR2 ANQGSEA. CDR3 in DNA: TGCAGCGTTGACAGAGCGAACACTGAAGCTTTCTTT. This codes for CSVDRANTEAFF.